Below, 10 T cell receptor beta chains from the same sample are listed, as sequenced in a study of Ad26.COV2.S vaccination and SARS-CoV-2 variants. The sample's treatment: 19 received Ad26.COV2.S at low or high dose, single or two shots; 5 received placebo; per-sample allocation not given. It was on day 63 after the first vaccine or placebo injection that samples were taken. Clones were sequenced by immunoSEQ multiplex PCR, and TCRdb holds only the in-frame ones, with some missing. The sample shows around 320,000 clones, about 86% of them seen only once. Sequencing used peripheral blood, obtained in a trial of Ad26.COV2.S vaccine versus placebo. These receptors were obtained from a person between 18 and 65 years old who received the Ad26.COV2.S COVID-19 vaccine or a placebo.

The rearrangement uses TRBV2 and TRBJ2-5; the match to TRBD1 covers 8 bases. The trim removed 2 bases at V and 4 bases at J, leaving 9 bases unmatched. The CDR3 extends over 16 amino acids. Germline lookup yields CDR1 SNHLY and CDR2 FYNNEI. The CDR3 loop reads CASSEPLQGVVETQYF. DNA of the CDR3: TGTGCCAGCAGTGAACCGTTACAGGGGGTCGTAGAGACCCAGTACTTC.

The chain employs TRBV5-4 and TRBJ2-1; TRBD2 matches 9 bases. The CDR3 length is 15 residues. After removal of 5 bases from V and 1 base from J, the junction contained 4 bases not matched to a gene. The germline V gene encodes CDR1 SGHNT and CDR2 YYREEE (reference sequence). Here the CDR3 reads CASSSAGGSYNEQFF. CDR3 nucleotides: TGTGCCAGCAGTTCTGCGGGAGGGTCCTACAATGAGCAGTTCTTC. Looking up the rest from reference TRBV5-4 and TRBJ2-1 gives the full variable domain: ETGVTQSPTHLIKTRGQQVTLRCSSQSGHNTVSWYQQALGQGPQFIFQYYREEENGRGNFPPRFSGLQFPNYSSELNVNALELDDSALYLCASSSAGGSYNEQFFGPGTRLTVL.

CDR3 DNA sequence: TGTGCCAGCAGCCCCGGGGCAGGTGGTGAAAAACTGTTTTTT. Translated: CASSPGAGGEKLFF. The rearrangement joins TRBV6-6 to TRBJ1-4; D perhaps matches TRBD1 (5 bases). CDR3 length: 14 amino acids. V was cut by 6 bases and J by 7 bases, with 15 bases left in between. Germline V gives CDR1 MNHNY, CDR2 SVGAGI (reference sequence).

The rearrangement joins TRBV13 to TRBJ1-1, with D perhaps matching TRBD1 (5 bases). This CDR3 has 14 amino acids. The V end was cut by 0 bases, the J end by 4 bases, with 9 bases between. CDR1 and CDR2 (germline): PRHDT, FYEKMQ (reference sequence). The CDR3 DNA reads TGTGCCAGCAGCTTAGGAGGGGCGCGCACTGAAGCTTTCTTT. Translating it yields CASSLGGARTEAFF. Combining the CDR3 with reference TRBV13 and TRBJ1-1 gives the whole variable domain AAGVIQSPRHLIKEKRETATLKCYPIPRHDTVYWYQQGPGQDPQFLISFYEKMQSDKGSIPDRFSAQQFSDYHSELNMSSLELGDSALYFCASSLGGARTEAFFGQGTRLTVV.

The rearrangement uses TRBV4-2 and TRBJ2-7; the match to TRBD2 covers 12 bases. J was trimmed by 6 bases and V by 4 bases; bases with no gene match: 4. The CDR3 is 14 residues long. Germline assignment: CDR1 LGHNA and CDR2 YNFKEQ. The CDR3 loop is CASSLGTSGPEQYF. CDR3 DNA sequence: TGTGCCAGCAGCCTCGGGACTAGCGGGCCCGAGCAGTACTTC.

The rearrangement uses TRBV29-1 and TRBJ2-5; no firm D call. Trimming took off 2 bases at V and 1 base at J, with 8 bases between the two ends. This CDR3 spans 13 amino acids. CDR1 is SQVTM and CDR2 is ANQGSEA in the germline V gene. CDR3 sequence reads: CSVEPLGQETQYF. The CDR3 DNA sequence: TGCAGCGTTGAACCCCTCGGCCAAGAGACCCAGTACTTC.

This sequence joins TRBV19 and TRBJ2-1, with D perhaps TRBD1 or TRBD2 (5 bases each). The germline CDR1 and CDR2 sequences are LNHDA and SQIVND (reference sequence). V lost 3 bases to trimming and J lost 6 bases, with 21 bases between them. This CDR3 comprises 17 residues. The CDR3, as DNA: TGTGCCAGTAGTATCGGTAGGGGACCAGGGAGAGCCAATGAGCAGTTCTTC. It is translated as CASSIGRGPGRANEQFF.

This clone was picked up a small number of times. The chain employs TRBV5-1 and TRBJ1-1; no clear D. V was pared by 4 bases and J by 0 bases, with 22 bases between. Germline values: CDR1 SGHRS, CDR2 YFSETQ. The CDR3 loop spans 18 amino acids. The CDR3 DNA sequence: TGCGCCAGCAGCCTCGGTATGAGGCTGACATTGGTGAACACTGAAGCTTTCTTT. The encoded protein is CASSLGMRLTLVNTEAFF. The variable domain in full, with the rest retrieved from reference TRBV5-1 and TRBJ1-1, is KAGVTQTPRYLIKTRGQQVTLSCSPISGHRSVSWYQQTPGQGLQFLFEYFSETQRNKGNFPGRFSGRQFSNSRSEMNVSTLELGDSALYLCASSLGMRLTLVNTEAFFGQGTRLTVV.

The CDR3 here is CASSLGGTGRREQYF. In nucleotides, the CDR3 is TGTGCCAGCAGCTTAGGCGGGACAGGGCGGCGCGAGCAGTACTTC. The V call is TRBV13, the J call TRBJ2-7; TRBD1 matches 9 bases. This CDR3 has 15 amino acids. V was pared by 0 bases and J by 6 bases, with 6 bases of the junction left unmatched. CDR1 PRHDT and CDR2 FYEKMQ come from the germline V gene (reference sequence).

This clone appeared a single time. The chain is built from TRBV7-2 and TRBJ2-2, with a tentative D call TRBD1 (6 bases). V was trimmed by 7 bases and J by 0 bases, leaving 15 bases between them. Germline V lookup: CDR1 SGHTA, CDR2 FQGNSA. The CDR3 contains 16 residues. The CDR3 spells CASKLTGDTNTGELFF. The DNA of the CDR3 is TGTGCCAGCAAACTGACAGGAGATACGAACACCGGGGAGCTGTTTTTT.